This TCR beta chain was found in a study of T cell responses to AZD1222 COVID-19 vaccine. Overall study results and limits: Donors were chiefly white British, with a greater number of females, and clonal diversity was perhaps underestimated. Spike regions recognized by vaccine-associated CD4 TCRs spanned the protein, led by 160-218 and 743-854. Seropositive at baseline were only a handful of AZD1222 recipients.

Sequenced by immunoSEQ multiplex PCR; TCRdb stores in-frame clones only, minus some. This table holds under 200,000 clones, just over 90% found once. As to this clone: Its specificity is not known.

The receptor was derived from an adult who received the MenACWY meningococcal vaccine as a control. The source material was peripheral blood, sampled 28 days after the second dose of the MenACWY control vaccine.

CDR3 nucleotides: TGTGCCAGCAGTTGGGGACTAGCGCCGTACCAAGAGACCCAGTACTTC. This translates into CASSWGLAPYQETQYF. The genes are TRBV28 and TRBJ2-5, with 10 nucleotides matching TRBD2. Looked up from germline, CDR1 is MDHEN and CDR2 is SYDVKM. The length of the CDR3 is 16 residues. V lost 4 bases and J lost 0; bases outside the gene matches: 5.